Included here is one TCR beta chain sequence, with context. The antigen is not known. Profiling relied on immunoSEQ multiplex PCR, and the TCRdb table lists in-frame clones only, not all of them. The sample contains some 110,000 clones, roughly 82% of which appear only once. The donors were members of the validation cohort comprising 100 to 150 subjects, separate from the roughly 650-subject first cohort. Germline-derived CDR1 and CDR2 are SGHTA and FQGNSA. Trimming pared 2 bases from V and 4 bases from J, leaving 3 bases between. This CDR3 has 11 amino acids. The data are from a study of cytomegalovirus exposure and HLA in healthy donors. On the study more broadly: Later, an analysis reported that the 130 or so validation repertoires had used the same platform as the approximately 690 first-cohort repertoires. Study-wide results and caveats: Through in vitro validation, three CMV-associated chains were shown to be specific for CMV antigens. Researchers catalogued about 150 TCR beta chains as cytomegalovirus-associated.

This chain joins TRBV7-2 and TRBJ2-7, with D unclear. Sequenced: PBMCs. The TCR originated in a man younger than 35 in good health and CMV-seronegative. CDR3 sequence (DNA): TGTGCCAGCAGCTTACTATACGAGCAGTACTTC. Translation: CASSLLYEQYF.